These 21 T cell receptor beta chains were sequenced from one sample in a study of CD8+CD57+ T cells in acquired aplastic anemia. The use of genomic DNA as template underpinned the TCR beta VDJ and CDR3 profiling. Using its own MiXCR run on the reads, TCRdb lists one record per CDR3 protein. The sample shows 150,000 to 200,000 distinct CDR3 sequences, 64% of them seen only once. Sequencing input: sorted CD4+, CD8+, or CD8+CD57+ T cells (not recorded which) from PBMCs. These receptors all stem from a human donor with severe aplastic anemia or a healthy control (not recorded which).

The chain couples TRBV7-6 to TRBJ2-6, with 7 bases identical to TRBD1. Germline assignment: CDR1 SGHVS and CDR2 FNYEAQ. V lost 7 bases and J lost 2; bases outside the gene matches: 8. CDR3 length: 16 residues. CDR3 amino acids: CASTTSTGAGANVLTF. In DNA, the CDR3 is TGTGCCAGCACCACATCAACAGGGGCTGGGGCCAACGTCCTGACTTTC.

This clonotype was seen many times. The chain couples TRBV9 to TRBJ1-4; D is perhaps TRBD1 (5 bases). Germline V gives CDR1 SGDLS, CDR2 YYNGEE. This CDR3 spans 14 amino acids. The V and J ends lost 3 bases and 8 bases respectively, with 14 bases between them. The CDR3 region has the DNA TGTGCCAGCAGCGAGGCAGGGTTGAAAGAAAAACTGTTTTTT. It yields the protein CASSEAGLKEKLFF.

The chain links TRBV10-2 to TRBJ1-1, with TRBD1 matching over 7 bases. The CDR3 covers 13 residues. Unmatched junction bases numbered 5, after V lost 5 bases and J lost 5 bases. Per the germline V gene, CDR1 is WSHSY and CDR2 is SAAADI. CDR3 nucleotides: TGCGCCAGCAGTTTCTTACAGGGGACTGAAGCTTTCTTT. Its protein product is CASSFLQGTEAFF.

The chain's CDR3 is CATSREGFSLHF. The CDR3 DNA sequence: TGTGCCACCAGCAGAGAGGGGTTTTCCCTCCACTTT. This sequence joins TRBV15 and TRBJ1-6; D gene uncertain. The V gene lost 0 bases and the J gene lost 14 bases, with 8 bases spanning the gap. The CDR3 is 12 amino acids. The germline V gene encodes CDR1 LNHNV and CDR2 YYDKDF (reference sequence).

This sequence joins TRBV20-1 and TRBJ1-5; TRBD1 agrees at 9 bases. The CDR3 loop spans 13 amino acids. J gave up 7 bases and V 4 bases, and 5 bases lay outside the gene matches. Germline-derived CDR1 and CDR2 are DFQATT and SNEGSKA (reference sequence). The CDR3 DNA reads TGCAGTGCTACGGACAGGGGATCACAGCCCCAGCATTTT. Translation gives CSATDRGSQPQHF.

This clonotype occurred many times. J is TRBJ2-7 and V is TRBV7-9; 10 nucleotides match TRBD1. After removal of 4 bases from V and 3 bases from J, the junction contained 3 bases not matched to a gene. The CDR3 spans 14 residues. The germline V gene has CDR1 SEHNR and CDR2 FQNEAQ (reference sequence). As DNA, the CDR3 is TGTGCCAGCAGCTCCGACAGGGGGCTCTACGAGCAGTACTTC. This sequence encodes CASSSDRGLYEQYF.

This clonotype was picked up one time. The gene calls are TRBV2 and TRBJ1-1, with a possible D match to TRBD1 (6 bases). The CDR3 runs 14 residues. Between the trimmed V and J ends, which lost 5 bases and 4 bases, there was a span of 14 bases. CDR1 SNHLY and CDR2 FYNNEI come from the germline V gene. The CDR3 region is CASSYSPRGTEAFF. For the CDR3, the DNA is TGTGCCAGCAGTTACTCTCCCAGGGGCACTGAAGCTTTCTTT.

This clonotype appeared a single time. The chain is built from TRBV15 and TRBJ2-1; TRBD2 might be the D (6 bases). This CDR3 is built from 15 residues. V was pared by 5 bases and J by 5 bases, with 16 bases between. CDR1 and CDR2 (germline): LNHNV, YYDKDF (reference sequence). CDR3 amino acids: CATSEPRDFHNEQFF. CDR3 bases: TGTGCCACCAGCGAGCCCCGGGACTTTCACAATGAGCAGTTCTTC.

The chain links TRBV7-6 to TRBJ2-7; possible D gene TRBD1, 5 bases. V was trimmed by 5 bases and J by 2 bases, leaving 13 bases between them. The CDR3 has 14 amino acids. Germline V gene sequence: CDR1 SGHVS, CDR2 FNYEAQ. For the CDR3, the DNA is TGTGCCAGCAGCCGCATAGACAGTGCCTACGAGCAGTACTTC. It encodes CASSRIDSAYEQYF.

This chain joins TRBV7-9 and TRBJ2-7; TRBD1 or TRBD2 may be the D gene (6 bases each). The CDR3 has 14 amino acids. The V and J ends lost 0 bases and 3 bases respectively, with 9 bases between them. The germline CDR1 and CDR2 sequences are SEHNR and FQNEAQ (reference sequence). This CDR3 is CASSLAGGYYEQYF. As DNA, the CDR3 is TGTGCCAGCAGCTTAGCAGGGGGGTACTACGAGCAGTACTTC.

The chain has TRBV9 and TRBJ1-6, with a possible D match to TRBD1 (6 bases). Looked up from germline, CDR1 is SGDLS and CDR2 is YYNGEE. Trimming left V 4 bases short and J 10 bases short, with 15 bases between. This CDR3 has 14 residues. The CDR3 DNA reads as TGTGCCAGCAGCCAAGGGGGGAAGCGGTCACCCCTCCACTTT. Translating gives CASSQGGKRSPLHF.

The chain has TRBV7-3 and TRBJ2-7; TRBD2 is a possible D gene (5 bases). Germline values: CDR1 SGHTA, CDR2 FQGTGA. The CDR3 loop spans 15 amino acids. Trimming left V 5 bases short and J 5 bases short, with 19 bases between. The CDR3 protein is CASSPLGLHSDEQYF. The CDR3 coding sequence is TGTGCCAGCAGCCCTCTCGGACTTCACTCGGACGAGCAGTACTTC.

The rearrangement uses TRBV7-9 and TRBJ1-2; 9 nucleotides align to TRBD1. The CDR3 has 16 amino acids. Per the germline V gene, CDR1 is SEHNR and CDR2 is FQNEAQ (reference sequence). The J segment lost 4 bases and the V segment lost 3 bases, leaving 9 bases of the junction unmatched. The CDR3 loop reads CASSLPTGGLSYGYTF. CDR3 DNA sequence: TGTGCCAGCAGCTTGCCTACAGGGGGCTTGTCCTATGGCTACACCTTC.

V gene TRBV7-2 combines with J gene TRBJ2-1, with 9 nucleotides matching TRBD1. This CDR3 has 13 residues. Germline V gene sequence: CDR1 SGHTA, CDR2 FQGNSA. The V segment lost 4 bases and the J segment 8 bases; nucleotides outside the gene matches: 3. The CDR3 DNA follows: TGTGCCAGCAGCTACGACAGGGGGGATGAGCAGTTCTTC. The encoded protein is CASSYDRGDEQFF.

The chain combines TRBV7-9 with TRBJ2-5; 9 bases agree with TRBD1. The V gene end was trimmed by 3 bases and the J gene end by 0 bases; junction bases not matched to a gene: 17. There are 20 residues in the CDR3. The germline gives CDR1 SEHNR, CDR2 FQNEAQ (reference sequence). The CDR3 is CASSFRDRVPLCPDQETQYF. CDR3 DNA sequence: TGTGCCAGCAGCTTTCGGGACAGGGTTCCCTTGTGTCCTGACCAAGAGACCCAGTACTTC.

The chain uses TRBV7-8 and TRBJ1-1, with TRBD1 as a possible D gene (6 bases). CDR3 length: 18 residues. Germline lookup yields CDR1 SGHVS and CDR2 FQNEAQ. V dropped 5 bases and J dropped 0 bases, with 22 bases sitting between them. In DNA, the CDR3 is TGTGCCAGCAGCCGATACGGGGGCGGGCCCGCAGTGAACACTGAAGCTTTCTTT. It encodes CASSRYGGGPAVNTEAFF.

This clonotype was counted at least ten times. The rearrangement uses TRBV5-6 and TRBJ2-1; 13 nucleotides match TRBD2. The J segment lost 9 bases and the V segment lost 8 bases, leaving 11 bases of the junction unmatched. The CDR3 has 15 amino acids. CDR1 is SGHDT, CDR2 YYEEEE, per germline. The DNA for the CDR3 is TGTGCCAGTGATGGGACTAGCGGGGTAGAAGGTGAGCAGTTCTTC. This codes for CASDGTSGVEGEQFF.

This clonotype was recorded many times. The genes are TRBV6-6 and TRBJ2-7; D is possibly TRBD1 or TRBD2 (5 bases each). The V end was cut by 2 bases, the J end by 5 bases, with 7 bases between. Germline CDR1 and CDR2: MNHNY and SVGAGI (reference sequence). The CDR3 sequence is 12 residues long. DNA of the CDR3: TGTGCCAGCAGTTACGAGGGGAACGAGCAGTACTTC. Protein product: CASSYEGNEQYF.

The CDR3 sequence: CASIPSGGKTYEQYF. For the CDR3, the DNA is TGTGCCAGCATCCCTTCTGGGGGGAAAACCTACGAGCAGTACTTC. The rearrangement joins TRBV6-6 to TRBJ2-7; tentatively, D is TRBD2 (6 bases). This CDR3 spans 15 amino acids. Trimming cost V 7 bases and J 2 bases, with 18 bases left between them. Germline values: CDR1 MNHNY, CDR2 SVGAGI (reference sequence).

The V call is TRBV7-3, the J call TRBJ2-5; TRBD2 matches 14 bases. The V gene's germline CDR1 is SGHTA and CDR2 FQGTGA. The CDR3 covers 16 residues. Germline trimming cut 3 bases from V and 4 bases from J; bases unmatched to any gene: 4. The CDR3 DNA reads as TGTGCCAGCAGCTTGGGACTAGCGGGGGAAGGAGAGACCCAGTACTTC. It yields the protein CASSLGLAGEGETQYF.

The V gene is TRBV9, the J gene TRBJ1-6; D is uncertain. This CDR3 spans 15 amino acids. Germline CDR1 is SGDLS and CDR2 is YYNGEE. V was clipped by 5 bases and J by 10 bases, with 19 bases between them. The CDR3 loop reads CASSEAGRLGSPLHF. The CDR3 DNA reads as TGTGCCAGCAGTGAAGCGGGGAGGCTTGGCTCACCCCTCCACTTT.